A selection of T cell receptor beta chains follows, all from one sample in a study of response to subunit inactivated influenza vaccine. TCRdb reanalysed the RT-PCR reads using MiXCR and keeps one entry per CDR3 protein. This table has hundreds of thousands of distinct CDR3 sequences, around 15% appearing once. The material sequenced was PBMCs from blood, taken 14 days before vaccination. Every receptor here comes from a man in his forties or fifties who received an inactivated influenza vaccine. The CDR3 runs from the conserved cysteine through the conserved F or W. Fields, in order: V gene, D gene, J gene, clone size, CDR3 protein, CDR3 DNA. A D gene is named only where the DNA matches it firmly. Clone size appears in some rows only: once, few, many, or a class for an expanded clone.

TRBV7-2	TRBD2	TRBJ2-1	-	CASSPPFAGGHNEQFF	TGTGCCAGCAGCCCCCCCTTCGCGGGAGGCCACAATGAGCAGTTCTTC
TRBV9	TRBD2	TRBJ2-7	-	CASSKGTSGNYEQYF	TGTGCCAGCAGCAAAGGGACTAGCGGAAACTACGAGCAGTACTTC
TRBV4-1	TRBD1	TRBJ2-3	-	CASSQGQGAGLDTQYF	TGCGCCAGCAGCCAGGGACAGGGGGCAGGTTTGGATACGCAGTATTTT
TRBV19	-	TRBJ2-1	few	CASSMGQGLDEQFF	TGTGCCAGTAGTATGGGGCAGGGTTTGGATGAGCAGTTCTTC
TRBV7-9	TRBD1	TRBJ2-1	-	CASSLSQGREQFF	TGTGCCAGCAGCTTATCACAGGGGAGAGAGCAGTTCTTC
TRBV7-2	-	TRBJ2-7	many	CASSLKVSGTYEQYF	TGTGCCAGCAGCTTAAAAGTTAGCGGAACCTACGAGCAGTACTTC
TRBV11-2	-	TRBJ2-7	few	CASSLSSGKDQQYF	TGTGCCAGCAGCTTGTCCAGCGGAAAAGATCAGCAGTACTTC
TRBV6-5	-	TRBJ2-5	-	CASSYSRGGETQYF	TGTGCCAGCAGTTACTCGAGAGGGGGAGAGACCCAGTACTTC
TRBV12-3/TRBV12-4	TRBD1	TRBJ1-2	few	CASSGRDRALYGYTF	TGTGCCAGCAGTGGCCGGGACAGGGCCCTTTATGGCTACACCTTC
TRBV3-1	-	TRBJ2-7	few	CASSQVTGYYEQYF	TGTGCCAGCAGCCAAGTTACAGGTTACTACGAGCAGTACTTC
TRBV6-2/TRBV6-3	-	TRBJ2-4	many	CASSYTPGHGNTLAKNIQYF	TGTGCCAGCAGTTACACGCCGGGACACGGAAATACCCTAGCCAAAAACATTCAGTACTTC